Below, 9 T cell receptor beta chains from the same sample are listed, as sequenced in a study of CD8+ T cells in alopecia areata. The authors extracted RNA and reverse transcribed it into cDNA as the sequencing template. Sequenced by immunoSEQ multiplex PCR; TCRdb stores in-frame clones only, minus some. The sample records approximately 150,000 clones, 65% to 75% being singletons. Sample: CD8+ T cells sorted from blood, taken at week 0. These receptors were collected from a human donor with alopecia areata.

This rearrangement joins TRBV5-6 to TRBJ2-5; D remains unclear. This CDR3 has 12 amino acids. V lost 4 bases and J lost 5, with 9 bases in between. In germline, CDR1 is SGHDT, CDR2 YYEEEE. The CDR3 DNA reads as TGTGCCAGCAGCCCCGATTCGGAGACCCAGTACTTC. Protein: CASSPDSETQYF.

This clone was detected only a few times. The rearrangement links TRBV4-1 to TRBJ1-5, with 7 bases matching TRBD1. Germline lookup yields CDR1 MGHRA and CDR2 YSYEKL. CDR3 length equals 17 residues. The V gene end was trimmed by 4 bases and the J gene end by 5 bases; junction bases not matched to a gene: 14. In nucleotides, the CDR3 is TGCGCCAGCAGCCTCTCTCGACAGGGCGCGCAAGATCAGCCCCAGCATTTT. It encodes CASSLSRQGAQDQPQHF.

V and J are TRBV7-8 and TRBJ2-3, with 10 bases that match TRBD2. Germline V CDR1 and CDR2: SGHVS, FQNEAQ. The ends lost 0 bases at V and 1 base at J; junction bases unmatched: 4. This CDR3 has 17 amino acids. In DNA, the CDR3 is TGTGCCAGCAGCTTAGCCCGGCTAGCGGGGGGCACAGATACGCAGTATTTT. Encoded protein: CASSLARLAGGTDTQYF.

The chain recombines TRBV6-6 with TRBJ1-2, with TRBD1 as a possible D gene (6 bases). Trimming removed 2 bases at V and 6 bases at J, with 16 bases between. CDR1 and CDR2 (germline): MNHNY, SVGAGI (reference sequence). The CDR3 sequence is 15 residues long. This chain's CDR3 is CASSYTYRAGDGYTF. The DNA for the CDR3 is TGTGCCAGCAGTTACACCTACAGGGCTGGGGATGGCTACACCTTC.

A word on this clone: Other nucleotide sequences in the sample specify the same CDR3. The CDR3 protein is CASSSGGYGYTF. The CDR3 coding sequence is TGTGCCAGCAGCTCCGGGGGGTATGGCTACACCTTC. The V call is TRBV7-9, the J call TRBJ1-2; maybe TRBD1 (5 bases). This CDR3 comprises 12 residues. Germline CDR1 SEHNR, CDR2 FQNEAQ (reference sequence). V dropped 4 bases and J dropped 5 bases, with 8 bases sitting between them.

The chain uses TRBV5-1 and TRBJ2-5; TRBD1 matches 7 bases. Germline V gene sequence: CDR1 SGHRS, CDR2 YFSETQ. The CDR3 has 14 residues. V trimming: 3 bases; J trimming: 4 bases; junction bases outside the gene matches: 6. Written as DNA, the CDR3 is TGCGCCAGCAGCTCAGAGGGGGCGGCAGAGACCCAGTACTTC. It is translated as CASSSEGAAETQYF.

The chain uses TRBV9 and TRBJ1-5; 7 bases map to TRBD1. Unmatched junction bases numbered 7, after V lost 4 bases and J lost 3 bases. Germline V CDR1 and CDR2: SGDLS, YYNGEE. The CDR3 covers 15 residues. CDR3 coding DNA: TGTGCCAGCAGCTCCGCAGGGGGAAACAATCAGCCCCAGCATTTT. Translated, it gives CASSSAGGNNQPQHF. The full variable domain, completed using reference TRBV9 and TRBJ1-5, is DSGVTQTPKHLITATGQRVTLRCSPRSGDLSVYWYQQSLDQGLQFLIQYYNGEERAKGNILERFSAQQFPDLHSELNLSSLELGDSALYFCASSSAGGNNQPQHFGDGTRLSIL.

Points on this clone: Other DNA sequences within the sample encode an identical CDR3. The chain is built from TRBV5-6 and TRBJ1-1; unclear D gene. Trimming shortened V by 2 bases and J by 5 bases, and 4 bases separated the two germline ends. This CDR3 has 11 residues. CDR1 and CDR2 from the germline V gene are SGHDT and YYEEEE. The CDR3 reads CASSFRTEAFF. The CDR3 bases are TGTGCCAGCAGCTTCAGGACTGAAGCTTTCTTT.

The rearrangement uses TRBV6-5 and TRBJ1-5; TRBD1 matches 7 bases. The CDR3 covers 13 residues. The V segment lost 7 bases and the J segment 3 bases; nucleotides outside the gene matches: 3. Germline V gene sequence: CDR1 MNHEY, CDR2 SVGAGI. CDR3 nucleotide sequence: TGTGCCAGCACGACAGGGCCCAATCAGCCCCAGCATTTT. Translating gives CASTTGPNQPQHF.